The 13 T cell receptor beta chains reported below all come from one sample, sequenced in a study of shared clonotypes between healthy human individuals. Measured with immunoSEQ multiplex PCR; TCRdb has only the in-frame clones, and not every one. Of about 600,000 clones in the sample, about 80% were seen once. The sample consisted of PBMCs. The receptors were sampled from a middle-aged woman in good health. Some clones in this sample may be carry-over from other donors' samples.

V gene TRBV6-1 combines with J gene TRBJ2-1; D gene unclear. The germline CDR1 and CDR2 sequences are MNHNS and SASEGT. This CDR3 has 12 amino acids. Trimming stripped 6 bases from V and 4 bases from J, with 7 bases between. CDR3: CASRDNYNEQFF. The CDR3 coding sequence is TGTGCCAGCAGGGATAATTACAATGAGCAGTTCTTC.

The chain couples TRBV2 to TRBJ2-1; D not certain. Per germline, CDR1 SNHLY and CDR2 FYNNEI. The CDR3 totals 15 residues. V gave up 6 bases and J gave up 1 base, with 13 bases separating them. The CDR3, as DNA: TGTGCCAGCAGCCCCATAACCTCTTCCTACAATGAGCAGTTCTTC. Protein sequence: CASSPITSSYNEQFF.

In this sample, this clone turned up many times. The V gene is TRBV11-2, the J gene TRBJ2-6, with D perhaps assigned TRBD1 or TRBD2 (5 bases each). Germline CDR1 is SGHAT and CDR2 is FQNNGV. V was cut by 4 bases and J by 0 bases, with 10 bases left in between. The CDR3 is 16 residues long. CDR3 DNA: TGTGCCAGCAGCTCGGGACGGAACTCTGGGGCCAACGTCCTGACTTTC. It encodes CASSSGRNSGANVLTF.

The chain has TRBV4-2 and TRBJ2-1; D gene uncertain. There are 14 residues in the CDR3. In germline, CDR1 is LGHNA, CDR2 YNFKEQ. V lost 4 bases and J 6 bases, leaving 13 bases between the germline ends. The CDR3 loop reads CASSLRDHGNEQFF. The DNA of the CDR3 is TGTGCCAGCAGCCTCCGTGACCACGGCAATGAGCAGTTCTTC.

The CDR3 loop reads CASSSEASTGELFF. The CDR3, as DNA: TGTGCCAGCAGCTCTGAAGCTAGCACCGGGGAGCTGTTTTTT. The chain carries TRBV5-5 and TRBJ2-2; D unclear. V was clipped by 3 bases and J by 4 bases, with 10 bases between them. The CDR3 spans 14 residues. Per the germline V gene, CDR1 is SGHKS and CDR2 is YYEKEE (reference sequence).

V gene TRBV5-6 combines with J gene TRBJ1-4; perhaps TRBD1 as D (5 bases). With 3 bases removed from V and 0 bases from J, the gap between germline ends came to 9 bases. Germline-derived CDR1 and CDR2 are SGHDT and YYEEEE. CDR3 length: 15 residues. CDR3 loop: CASSWGTATNEKLFF. Here the CDR3 DNA reads TGTGCCAGCAGCTGGGGCACGGCAACTAATGAAAAACTGTTTTTT. Together with reference TRBV5-6 and TRBJ1-4, the CDR3 gives the full variable domain: DAGVTQSPTHLIKTRGQQVTLRCSPKSGHDTVSWYQQALGQGPQFIFQYYEEEERQRGNFPDRFSGHQFPNYSSELNVNALLLGDSALYLCASSWGTATNEKLFFGSGTQLSVL.

This rearrangement joins TRBV19 to TRBJ2-7; 8 bases align to TRBD2. After removal of 4 bases from V and 5 bases from J, the junction contained 4 bases not matched to a gene. The V gene's germline CDR1 is LNHDA and CDR2 SQIVND (reference sequence). The CDR3 runs to 13 residues. The CDR3 bases are TGTGCCAGTAGTACCAGCGGGGGCCACGAGCAGTACTTC. This translates into CASSTSGGHEQYF.

The chain employs TRBV29-1 and TRBJ1-2; the D is unclear. This CDR3 is built from 13 residues. With 0 bases removed from V and 9 bases from J, the gap between germline ends came to 14 bases. Germline CDR1 reads SQVTM; CDR2 reads ANQGSEA. CDR3 sequence: CSVEDREGTSYTF. Here the CDR3 DNA reads TGCAGCGTTGAAGATCGTGAGGGTACGAGCTACACCTTC.

The rearrangement links TRBV5-1 to TRBJ2-7; D is ambiguous. Germline V gives CDR1 SGHRS, CDR2 YFSETQ. The germline V and J ends were trimmed by 0 bases and 5 bases, with 12 bases remaining between them. The CDR3 spans 14 residues. CDR3: CASSLEVGKNEQYF. The CDR3 DNA is TGCGCCAGCAGCTTGGAAGTAGGGAAGAACGAGCAGTACTTC.

Comments on this clone: The junction departs from germline at one end; a sequencing error may be responsible. This chain connects TRBV7-9 to TRBJ2-1; D is unresolved. This CDR3 comprises 15 residues. The V gene's germline CDR1 is SEHNR and CDR2 FQNEAQ (reference sequence). The DNA of the CDR3 is TGTGCCAACAGCTTAGTTCCAGAGGCCTGCAATGAGCAGTTCTTC. Protein product: CANSLVPEACNEQFF.

This clone was observed at least ten times. CDR3 sequence: CASSPRGSATDTQYF. CDR3 nucleotide sequence: TGTGCCAGCAGTCCGCGGGGATCAGCCACAGATACGCAGTATTTT. The chain combines TRBV6-4 with TRBJ2-3; weak D call: TRBD2 (6 bases). The V and J ends lost 5 bases and 2 bases respectively, with 14 bases between them. Germline values: CDR1 MRHNA, CDR2 SNTAGT. This CDR3 contains 15 residues.

The chain recombines TRBV10-2 with TRBJ1-2, with 7 bases that match TRBD1. Losses at the gene ends were 2 bases for V and 4 bases for J; bases not matched to a gene: 10. This CDR3 has 16 amino acids. The germline V gene encodes CDR1 WSHSY and CDR2 SAAADI. Written as DNA, the CDR3 is TGCGCCAGCAGTGAGCCGAGACAGGGCGAAACCTATGGCTACACCTTC. Translated: CASSEPRQGETYGYTF.

This chain links TRBV6-1 with TRBJ2-7, with 10 bases fitting TRBD1. Germline trimming cut 7 bases from V and 5 bases from J; bases unmatched to any gene: 8. The V gene's germline CDR1 is MNHNS and CDR2 SASEGT. The CDR3 extends over 14 amino acids. In nucleotides, the CDR3 is TGTGCCAGCAAGAACACCGGGACAGGGGACGAGCAGTACTTC. This encodes CASKNTGTGDEQYF.